The clone carrying this T cell receptor beta chain was recorded at least ten times. No antigen is known for it. Germline-derived CDR1 and CDR2 are SGHTS and YDEGEE. Trimming shortened V by 2 bases and J by 5 bases, and 7 bases separated the two germline ends. The CDR3 extends over 12 amino acids. The data were obtained in a study of T cell repertoires in cytomegalovirus infection. In TCRdb, the reads were re-called with MiXCR into one record per CDR3 protein. Found here are some 480,000 distinct CDR3 sequences, 33% of them singletons; the top ten hold roughly 15%. V gene TRBV5-8 combines with J gene TRBJ2-5, with D possibly being TRBD1 (6 bases). Sample: cultured PBMCs, taken from culture after CMV antigen stimulation. The sequence was collected from a human donor in good health (CMV status not recorded). Some clones in this sample may be carry-over from other donors' samples. CDR3 DNA sequence: TGTGCCAGCAGCTTCCAGGGGGAGACCCAGTACTTC. Its protein is CASSFQGETQYF.